The rows below give T cell receptor beta chains drawn from one sample of a study of blood T cell repertoires in COVID-19. Sequencing used immunoSEQ multiplex PCR; TCRdb keeps in-frame clones, though not all of them. The sample shows fewer than 40,000 clones, 81% of them seen only once. The sequenced sample was peripheral blood. All receptors derive from a man aged 70-80 years with COVID-19, enrolled during active disease. The CDR3 runs from the conserved cysteine through the conserved F or W. The D gene is left open where the match is weak. Only part of the rows carry a size: once, few, many, or a class if the clone is expanded.

J: TRBJ1-4
V: TRBV5-1
D: -
size: few
CDR3: CASSVRGNEKLFF
DNA: TGCGCCAGCAGTGTCCGGGGTAATGAAAAACTGTTTTTT

J: TRBJ2-7
V: TRBV5-1
D: -
size: -
CDR3: CASSFQSGEQYF
DNA: TGCGCCAGCAGCTTTCAGTCAGGAGAGCAGTACTTC

J: TRBJ2-2
V: TRBV9
D: -
size: -
CDR3: CASSVFGNTGELFF
DNA: TGTGCCAGCAGCGTATTCGGTAACACCGGGGAGCTGTTTTTT

J: TRBJ1-6
V: TRBV4-2
D: -
size: -
CDR3: CASSQDGAGYNSPLHF
DNA: TGTGCCAGCAGCCAAGATGGGGCTGGGTATAATTCACCCCTCCACTTT

J: TRBJ2-2
V: TRBV6-2/TRBV6-3
D: -
size: -
CDR3: CASSYSGTTSTGELFF
DNA: TGTGCCAGCAGTTACTCGGGCACAACGAGCACCGGGGAGCTGTTTTTT

J: TRBJ1-1
V: TRBV28
D: TRBD1
size: -
CDR3: CASSLWVGGQGIPFF
DNA: TGTGCCAGCAGTTTATGGGTAGGGGGACAGGGAATCCCTTTCTTT

J: TRBJ2-1
V: TRBV15
D: TRBD2
size: -
CDR3: CATSRGFSGRPDRQFF
DNA: TGTGCCACCAGCAGAGGGTTTAGCGGGAGGCCCGATCGTCAGTTCTTC

J: TRBJ2-5
V: TRBV4-1
D: TRBD1
size: -
CDR3: CASSQGPQGAGETQYF
DNA: TGCGCCAGCAGCCAAGGACCTCAGGGGGCAGGGGAGACCCAGTACTTC

J: TRBJ2-1
V: TRBV7-7
D: TRBD2
size: -
CDR3: CASSLGTSGNEQFF
DNA: TGTGCTAGCAGCTTAGGGACTAGCGGAAATGAGCAGTTCTTC

J: TRBJ1-5
V: TRBV19
D: -
size: -
CDR3: CASSIRPGQPQHF
DNA: TGTGCCAGTAGTATAAGACCGGGACAGCCCCAGCATTTT

J: TRBJ2-1
V: TRBV19
D: -
size: -
CDR3: CASSMVRYNEQFF
DNA: TGTGCCAGTAGTATGGTCCGGTACAATGAGCAGTTCTTC

J: TRBJ1-2
V: TRBV7-2
D: -
size: -
CDR3: CASSLVFQGSGYTF
DNA: TGTGCCAGCAGCTTAGTATTCCAGGGGTCTGGCTACACCTTC

J: TRBJ2-7
V: TRBV19
D: -
size: -
CDR3: CASSIRGDSAYEQYF
DNA: TGTGCCAGTAGTATCAGGGGTGATTCGGCCTACGAGCAGTACTTC

J: TRBJ1-5
V: TRBV7-9
D: -
size: -
CDR3: CASSLAGAGTIYNQPQHF
DNA: TGTGCCAGCAGCTTAGCGGGGGCCGGGACAATCTACAATCAGCCCCAGCATTTT

J: TRBJ1-3
V: TRBV28
D: TRBD1
size: -
CDR3: CASSLWEGQFFSGNTIYF
DNA: TGTGCCAGCAGTTTATGGGAGGGACAGTTCTTCTCTGGAAACACCATATATTTT

J: TRBJ2-2
V: TRBV6-2/TRBV6-3
D: TRBD2
size: once
CDR3: CASSFTTSGRVNTGELFF
DNA: TGTGCCAGCAGCTTCACGACTAGCGGGAGGGTAAACACCGGGGAGCTGTTTTTT

J: TRBJ2-7
V: TRBV7-2
D: TRBD2
size: -
CDR3: CASSLLAGMPYF
DNA: TGTGCCAGCAGCCTACTAGCGGGGATGCCGTACTTC

J: TRBJ2-7
V: TRBV27
D: TRBD2
size: -
CDR3: CASSLKNSGPAYEQYF
DNA: TGTGCCAGCAGTTTAAAGAATAGCGGGCCCGCCTACGAGCAGTACTTC

J: TRBJ1-1
V: TRBV10-3
D: -
size: -
CDR3: CAIARGSRTEAFF
DNA: TGTGCCATCGCGCGGGGGAGTCGCACTGAAGCTTTCTTT

J: TRBJ2-1
V: TRBV5-4
D: TRBD2
size: -
CDR3: CASSLYLAGDNEQFF
DNA: TGTGCCAGCAGCTTGTATCTCGCGGGAGACAATGAGCAGTTCTTC

J: TRBJ1-3
V: TRBV7-9
D: -
size: -
CDR3: CASAEGVFSGNTIYF
DNA: TGTGCCAGCGCTGAGGGGGTGTTCTCTGGAAACACCATATATTTT

J: TRBJ2-2
V: TRBV6-2/TRBV6-3
D: -
size: -
CDR3: CASSWGRRDTGELFF
DNA: TGTGCCAGCAGTTGGGGGCGGCGGGACACCGGGGAGCTGTTTTTT